This T cell receptor beta chain was retrieved from a study of technical replicates of blood from several donors. The CDR3 has 17 amino acids. V was clipped by 2 bases and J by 7 bases; unmatched bases: 8. Germline assignment: CDR1 MNHEY and CDR2 SMNVEV (reference sequence). Clones were sequenced by immunoSEQ multiplex PCR, and TCRdb holds only the in-frame ones, with some missing. The sample shows just over 95,000 clones, about 95% of them seen only once. The table lists this clone with a count of one. The sample was T cells isolated from PBMCs. V and J are TRBV27 and TRBJ2-1, with 13 bases matching TRBD2. This receptor was taken from a human donor in good health. CDR3 residues: CASSLATSGRADNEQFF. The DNA for the CDR3 is TGTGCCAGCAGTTTAGCCACTAGCGGGAGGGCCGATAATGAGCAGTTCTTC.